Listed below are T cell receptor beta chains from one sample, sequenced in a study of blood T cell repertoires in COVID-19. The protocol was immunoSEQ multiplex PCR, while the TCRdb copy is restricted to in-frame clones and leaves out a portion. The sample holds roughly 77,000 clones, 77% seen once. The sample comprised peripheral blood. The receptors shown here come from a human donor in a cohort sampled during active COVID-19. CDR3s include the opening cysteine and the closing phenylalanine or tryptophan. The order of the fields is J gene, D gene, V gene, clone size, CDR3 protein, CDR3 DNA. A D gene is named only where the DNA matches it firmly. For some rows the clone size is stated as once, few or many, or as a class when expanded; others skip it.

TRBJ1-2 | TRBD1 | TRBV6-5 | - | CASGRQGKSGYTF | TGTGCCAGCGGTAGACAGGGGAAAAGCGGCTACACCTTC
TRBJ1-6 | - | TRBV7-8 | - | CASSLARNSPLHF | TGTGCCAGCAGCTTAGCGAGGAATTCACCCCTCCACTTT
TRBJ1-5 | - | TRBV9 | - | CASSGQGLHNQPQHF | TGTGCCAGCAGCGGTCAGGGATTACACAATCAGCCCCAGCATTTT
TRBJ1-1 | - | TRBV6-2/TRBV6-3 | once | CASSYSGVDTEAFF | TGTGCCAGCAGTTACTCAGGGGTCGACACTGAAGCTTTCTTT
TRBJ1-1 | - | TRBV24-1 | - | CATTSDGNTEAFF | TGTGCCACCACTAGCGACGGAAACACTGAAGCTTTCTTT
TRBJ1-1 | - | TRBV7-9 | once | CASSLEGGTEAFF | TGTGCCAGCAGCTTAGAAGGGGGCACTGAAGCTTTCTTT
TRBJ2-7 | TRBD2 | TRBV9 | - | CASSVGGLPDITSQYF | TGTGCCAGCAGCGTTGGGGGACTACCCGACATCACTAGTCAGTACTTC
TRBJ1-4 | - | TRBV5-1 | - | CASRETTNEKLFF | TGCGCCAGCCGGGAGACAACTAATGAAAAACTGTTTTTT
TRBJ1-3 | TRBD1 | TRBV7-9 | - | CAKQGSSGNTIYF | TGTGCCAAACAGGGGAGCTCTGGAAACACCATATATTTT
TRBJ2-2 | - | TRBV12-5 | - | CASGSHREVRELFF | TGTGCTAGTGGTTCCCACAGGGAAGTCAGGGAGCTGTTTTTT
TRBJ1-2 | - | TRBV5-1 | - | CASSLERGTGYTF | TGCGCCAGCAGCTTGGAAAGGGGGACTGGCTACACCTTC
TRBJ1-4 | TRBD1 | TRBV7-8 | few | CASSFSAGGNFEKLFF | TGTGCCAGCAGCTTCTCGGCAGGGGGCAACTTTGAAAAACTGTTTTTT
TRBJ1-5 | - | TRBV19 | - | CASSIGGWGSNQPQHF | TGTGCCAGTAGTATCGGGGGTTGGGGTAGCAATCAGCCCCAGCATTTT
TRBJ2-7 | - | TRBV4-3 | few | CASSQGFQGSSGEQYF | TGCGCCAGCAGCCAAGGTTTCCAGGGGTCCTCTGGTGAGCAGTACTTC
TRBJ1-1 | TRBD1 | TRBV5-1 | - | CASSSGTGDTEAFF | TGCGCCAGCAGCTCCGGGACAGGGGACACTGAAGCTTTCTTT
TRBJ2-5 | TRBD1 | TRBV5-1 | - | CASSLGQGAAGETQYF | TGCGCCAGCAGCTTGGGACAGGGGGCGGCTGGAGAGACCCAGTACTTC
TRBJ2-7 | - | TRBV2 | - | CAAGGNPYEQYF | TGTGCCGCAGGAGGGAACCCCTACGAGCAGTACTTC
TRBJ2-5 | - | TRBV9 | - | CASSVAGSPQETQYF | TGTGCCAGCAGCGTAGCAGGGTCCCCCCAAGAGACCCAGTACTTC
TRBJ2-5 | TRBD2 | TRBV9 | - | CASSVGGEGRETQYF | TGTGCCAGCAGCGTAGGAGGGGAGGGTAGGGAGACCCAGTACTTC
TRBJ1-1 | - | TRBV21-1 | - | CARRSGWGENEAFF | TGTGCCAGGAGAAGCGGCTGGGGAGAGAACGAAGCTTTCTTT
TRBJ2-2 | TRBD2 | TRBV5-1 | - | CASSGGWRGGINTGELFF | TGCGCCAGCAGCGGGGGCTGGCGGGGGGGCATCAACACCGGGGAGCTGTTTTTT
TRBJ1-1 | - | TRBV28 | - | CASSLPQMNTEAFF | TGTGCCAGCAGTTTACCCCAAATGAACACTGAAGCTTTCTTT
TRBJ2-4 | TRBD1 | TRBV28 | - | CASSLWGGDRVTKNIQYF | TGTGCCAGCAGTTTATGGGGCGGGGACAGGGTAACCAAAAACATTCAGTACTTC
TRBJ2-7 | - | TRBV2 | - | CASSPDLQGFYEQYF | TGTGCCAGCAGTCCCGACCTCCAGGGGTTCTACGAGCAGTACTTC
TRBJ1-2 | - | TRBV2 | - | CASRGRDYGYTF | TGTGCCAGCAGGGGGCGCGACTATGGCTACACCTTC
TRBJ1-5 | - | TRBV7-2 | once | CASSLSGGRDNQPQHF | TGTGCCAGCAGCTTATCCGGGGGACGGGACAATCAGCCCCAGCATTTT
TRBJ1-1 | - | TRBV14 | few | CASSQDRNTEAFF | TGTGCCAGCAGCCAAGATAGGAACACTGAAGCTTTCTTT
TRBJ1-1 | TRBD1 | TRBV30 | few | CAWSPRTGWYAEAFF | TGTGCCTGGAGTCCTCGGACAGGGTGGTACGCTGAAGCTTTCTTT
TRBJ2-7 | TRBD2 | TRBV5-6 | - | CARSGGGRAITSEQYF | TGTGCCCGCAGCGGGGGGGGCAGGGCCATCACCTCCGAGCAGTACTTC
TRBJ2-7 | - | TRBV19 | - | CAIGGQNEQYF | TGTGCCATCGGCGGACAGAACGAGCAGTACTTC
TRBJ2-7 | TRBD2 | TRBV4-2 | - | CASSQDGSGGFSYEQYF | TGTGCCAGCAGCCAAGACGGAAGCGGGGGCTTTTCCTACGAGCAGTACTTC
TRBJ2-1 | TRBD2 | TRBV4-1 | - | CASSRPAGGGDEQFF | TGCGCCAGCAGCCGCCCAGCGGGGGGCGGAGATGAGCAGTTCTTC
TRBJ2-7 | - | TRBV6-5 | few | CASSYRDIGYEQYF | TGTGCCAGCAGTTACCGGGACATCGGCTACGAGCAGTACTTC
TRBJ1-1 | TRBD1 | TRBV7-9 | - | CASSLQGANTEAFF | TGTGCCAGCAGCTTACAGGGGGCGAACACTGAAGCTTTCTTT
TRBJ2-4 | - | TRBV13 | once | CASSLGRSFTGSAKNIQYF | TGTGCCAGCAGCTTAGGGCGCAGTTTTACAGGGTCAGCCAAAAACATTCAGTACTTC
TRBJ2-3 | - | TRBV6-6 | - | CASSWAGRDTQYF | TGTGCCAGCAGTTGGGCAGGCCGGGATACGCAGTATTTT
TRBJ1-3 | - | TRBV30 | - | CAWTRQVLGNTIYF | TGTGCCTGGACGAGACAGGTCCTTGGAAACACCATATATTTT
TRBJ2-5 | TRBD1 | TRBV7-6 | - | CASSPFRTGGGETQYF | TGTGCCAGCAGCCCCTTTCGGACAGGGGGTGGGGAGACCCAGTACTTC
TRBJ2-7 | TRBD2 | TRBV10-2 | - | CASSDGGGGTYEQYF | TGCGCCAGCAGTGACGGCGGGGGGGGTACCTACGAGCAGTACTTC
TRBJ2-7 | - | TRBV2 | few | CASSDTRVDEQYF | TGTGCCAGCAGTGATACCCGGGTAGACGAGCAGTACTTC
TRBJ2-1 | TRBD2 | TRBV4-3 | - | CASSPLGGYNEQFF | TGCGCCAGCAGCCCCCTCGGGGGGTACAATGAGCAGTTCTTC
TRBJ1-5 | - | TRBV7-8 | - | CASSPHRGDNQPQHF | TGTGCCAGCAGCCCGCACCGGGGGGACAATCAGCCCCAGCATTTT
TRBJ2-7 | - | TRBV12-3/TRBV12-4 | - | CASSSQGNYEQYF | TGTGCCAGCAGTTCGCAGGGTAACTACGAGCAGTACTTC
TRBJ2-7 | TRBD2 | TRBV4-1 | - | CASSPGLAGYEQYF | TGCGCCAGCAGCCCGGGACTAGCGGGCTACGAGCAGTACTTC
TRBJ2-5 | - | TRBV5-4 | - | CASSLGGVQETQYF | TGTGCCAGCAGCTTGGGGGGAGTTCAAGAGACCCAGTACTTC
TRBJ2-2 | TRBD1 | TRBV28 | - | CASRGQGRNTGELFF | TGTGCCAGCAGGGGACAGGGGCGAAACACCGGGGAGCTGTTTTTT
TRBJ1-1 | - | TRBV5-1 | - | CASSPPTGLDTEAFF | TGCGCCAGCAGCCCCCCTACAGGGTTGGACACTGAAGCTTTCTTT